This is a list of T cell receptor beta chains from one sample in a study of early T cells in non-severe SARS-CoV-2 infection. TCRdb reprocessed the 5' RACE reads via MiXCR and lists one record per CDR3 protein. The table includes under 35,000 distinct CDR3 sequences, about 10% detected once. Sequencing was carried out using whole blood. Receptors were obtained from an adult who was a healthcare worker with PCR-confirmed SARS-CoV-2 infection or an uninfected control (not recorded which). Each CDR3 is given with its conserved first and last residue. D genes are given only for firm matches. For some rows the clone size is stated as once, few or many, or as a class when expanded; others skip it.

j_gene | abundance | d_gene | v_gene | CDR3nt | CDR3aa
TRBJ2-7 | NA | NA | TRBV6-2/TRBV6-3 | TGTGCCAGCAGTTTCCTTATTCTGGCCTCCTACGAGCAGTACTTC | CASSFLILASYEQYF
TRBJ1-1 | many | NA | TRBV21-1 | TGTGCCAGCAGCAAAGATTCATGCGCAGCTTTCTTT | CASSKDSCAAFF
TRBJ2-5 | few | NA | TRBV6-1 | TGTGCCAGCAGTGATGGGTACCAAGAGACCCAGTACTTC | CASSDGYQETQYF
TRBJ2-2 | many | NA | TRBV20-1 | TGCAGTGCTAGTCCTCGTGGTACCGGGGAGCTGTTTTTT | CSASPRGTGELFF
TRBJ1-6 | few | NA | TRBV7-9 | TGTGCCAGCAGCTCGACAGGACAGCCGTCACCCCTCCACTTT | CASSSTGQPSPLHF
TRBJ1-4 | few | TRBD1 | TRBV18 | TGTGCCAGCTCACCACCGACAGGGCGTGAAAAACTGTTTTTT | CASSPPTGREKLFF
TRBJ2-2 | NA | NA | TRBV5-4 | TGTGCCAGCGCGTCAGACCTTTCGAACACCGGGGAGCTGTTTTTT | CASASDLSNTGELFF
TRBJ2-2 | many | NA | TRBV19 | TGTGCCAGTCTCTCGGATGATACCGACACCGGGGAGCTGTTTTTT | CASLSDDTDTGELFF
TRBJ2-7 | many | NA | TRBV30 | TGTGCCTGGAGTGTTGGGGTCGCCAACTACGAGCAGTACTTC | CAWSVGVANYEQYF
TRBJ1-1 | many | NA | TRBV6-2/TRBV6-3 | TGTGCCAGCAGCAGGGTCAAGAACACTGAAGCTTTCTTT | CASSRVKNTEAFF
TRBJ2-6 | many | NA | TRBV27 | TGTGCCAGCAAGTTGTTTGGTGATTACTCTGGGGCCAACGTCCTGACTTTC | CASKLFGDYSGANVLTF
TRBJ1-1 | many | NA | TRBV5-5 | TGTGCCAGCACCTCCCTCGGACAGCAGGAAGCTTTCTTT | CASTSLGQQEAFF
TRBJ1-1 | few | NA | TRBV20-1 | TGCAGTGCCAATAGGCTTTTTGAAGCTTTCTTT | CSANRLFEAFF
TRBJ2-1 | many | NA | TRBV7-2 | TGTGCCAGCAGCTTAGCGGGGGGGCCCGCCGAGCAGTTCTTC | CASSLAGGPAEQFF
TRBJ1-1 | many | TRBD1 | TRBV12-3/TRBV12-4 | TGTGCCAGCAGTCCGTCGGACAGGGTGGGGTGGACTGAAGCTTTCTTT | CASSPSDRVGWTEAFF
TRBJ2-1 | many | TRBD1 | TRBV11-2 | TGTGCCAGCAGCTTAGATCCGAGACAGGGCAATGAGCAGTTCTTC | CASSLDPRQGNEQFF
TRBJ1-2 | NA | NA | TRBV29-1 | TGCAGCGTTGGCCGAGACAGGTCCCAAAGCGGCTACACCTTC | CSVGRDRSQSGYTF